This T cell receptor (beta chain) stems from a study of blood T cell repertoires in COVID-19. Study background: In each case, the material was cDNA or gDNA derived from T cells, B-cell-depleted T cells, or PBMCs.

In the original analysis: For nucleated cells, counts were estimated from reference gene primer amplification. Measured with immunoSEQ multiplex PCR; TCRdb has only the in-frame clones, and not every one. The V and J calls and clone size were taken over from that table, and D and trimming were inferred from the DNA. The table has 210,000 or so clones, approximately 85% seen once; the top ten hold 4.5% to 5.5%. Germline V gives CDR1 LGHDT, CDR2 YNNKEL (reference sequence). The CDR3 is made up of 15 amino acids. V lost 1 base and J lost 3, with 12 bases in between. V gene TRBV3-1 (or the pseudogene TRBV3-2) combines with J gene TRBJ1-2; the D gene is possibly TRBD1 (6 bases). Sequencing used peripheral blood. This sequence originates from a woman in her seventies with active or convalescent COVID-19. In DNA form, the CDR3 reads TGTGCCAGCAGCCAAGGTCGCGGGGGCCACTATGGCTACACCTTC. It encodes CASSQGRGGHYGYTF.